This T cell receptor beta chain was captured in a study of control samples from healthy donors and cancer patients. Germline assignment: CDR1 SGHRS and CDR2 YFSETQ. CDR3 length: 15 amino acids. Trimming took 0 bases from V and 1 from J, leaving 10 bases between them. Profiling relied on immunoSEQ multiplex PCR, and the TCRdb table lists in-frame clones only, not all of them. The table has tens of thousands of clones, around 84% seen once. Sequencing was performed on PBMCs. The sequence was collected from a woman between 50 and 59 years old with lung cancer. V usage is TRBV5-1 and J usage is TRBJ2-5; no definite D call. The CDR3 region is CASSLEGIFQETQYF. CDR3 nucleotides: TGCGCCAGCAGCTTGGAAGGCATATTCCAAGAGACCCAGTACTTC.